This T cell receptor (beta chain) was identified in a study of pediatric ulcerative colitis. Rectal tissue came from one to two pinch biopsies taken at colonoscopy. Details on this clone: The antigen is undetermined.

General study points: A couple of patients' blood samples yielded substantially fewer templates. Rectal repertoires separated controls, mild-moderate and acute severe colitis. A couple of rectal CDR3 clonotypes occurred in all ulcerative colitis patients.

Each sample received Survey-level depth of up to 500,000 reads. This table comes from immunoSEQ multiplex PCR, and its TCRdb copy is limited to in-frame clones, with some not included. Here the sample spans approximately 40,000 clones, roughly four fifths being singletons. CDR1 and CDR2 (germline): SGDLS, YYNGEE. This CDR3 contains 13 residues. Trimming removed 1 base at V and 9 bases at J, with 10 bases between. The TCR comes from a boy between 10 and 17 years old with severe ulcerative colitis. Material for sequencing was gut tissue. The rearrangement links TRBV9 to TRBJ2-2; D remains ambiguous. CDR3 coding DNA: TGTGCCAGCAGCGTATTGGGTTCCAGGGAGCTGTTTTTT. Translation: CASSVLGSRELFF.